This paragraph covers one T cell receptor beta chain sequence. Its cognate antigen is unknown. Some clones are missing from TCRdb's copy, which holds only in-frame ones; the method was immunoSEQ multiplex PCR. The sample carries about 160,000 clones, roughly 90% recorded once. The data originate from a study of T cell responses to AZD1222 COVID-19 vaccine. Study results and caveats: Spike-specific TCR breadth and depth were elevated following two AZD1222 doses.

After removal of 5 bases from V and 5 bases from J, the junction contained 13 bases not matched to a gene. The CDR3 has 17 amino acids. The V gene's germline CDR1 is SGHTA and CDR2 FQGNSA. This sequence joins TRBV7-2 and TRBJ1-4; 8 bases match TRBD1. The TCR originated in an adult who received the AZD1222 COVID-19 vaccine. The source material was peripheral blood, sampled 28 days after the second AZD1222 dose. CDR3 in amino acids: CASSPLTVDRENEKLFF. The CDR3 DNA reads as TGTGCCAGCAGCCCCTTAACGGTGGACAGGGAGAATGAAAAACTGTTTTTT. The whole variable domain, filled in from reference TRBV7-2 and TRBJ1-4, reads GAGVSQSPSNKVTEKGKDVELRCDPISGHTALYWYRQSLGQGLEFLIYFQGNSAPDKSGLPSDRFSAERTGGSVSTLTIQRTQQEDSAVYLCASSPLTVDRENEKLFFGSGTQLSVL.